A selection of T cell receptor beta chains follows, all from one sample in a study of blood T cell repertoires in COVID-19. Sequencing used immunoSEQ multiplex PCR; TCRdb keeps in-frame clones, though not all of them. Among some 320,000 clones listed, around 87% were seen once. The sequencing input was PBMCs or T cells enriched from blood (not recorded which). The receptors derive from a woman between 25 and 40 years old who had recovered from COVID-19. CDR3s include the opening cysteine and the closing phenylalanine or tryptophan. The D gene is left open where the match is weak. Size is stated for part of the rows, as once, few or many counts, or as a class when the clone is expanded.

d_gene	abundance	j_gene	v_gene	CDR3aa	CDR3nt
TRBD1	.	TRBJ1-2	TRBV4-2	CASSLLPGTASYGYTF	TGTGCCAGCAGCCTTCTACCCGGGACAGCCTCCTATGGCTACACCTTC
TRBD2	once	TRBJ2-1	TRBV9	CASSVGGGAGNEQFF	TGTGCCAGCAGCGTAGGCGGGGGGGCCGGCAATGAGCAGTTCTTC
TRBD1	once	TRBJ1-1	TRBV3-1/TRBV3-2	CASSLQGTGGTEAFF	TGTGCCAGCAGCCTACAAGGGACAGGGGGCACTGAAGCTTTCTTT
.	.	TRBJ1-2	TRBV5-6	CASSLSQGYLGRYTF	TGTGCCAGCAGCTTGAGCCAGGGCTACCTGGGTCGCTACACCTTC
.	.	TRBJ1-2	TRBV6-5	CASSKTRENYGYTF	TGTGCCAGCAGTAAAACTCGAGAAAACTATGGCTACACCTTC
TRBD2	.	TRBJ2-5	TRBV28	CASSRSGDIQETQYF	TGTGCCAGCAGTAGGAGCGGGGATATCCAAGAGACCCAGTACTTC
.	.	TRBJ2-7	TRBV29-1	CSVGDTSYEQYF	TGCAGCGTTGGTGACACCTCCTACGAGCAGTACTTC
.	.	TRBJ1-5	TRBV2	CASSDRYSNQPQHF	TGTGCCAGCAGTGATCGGTATAGCAATCAGCCCCAGCATTTT
.	.	TRBJ2-7	TRBV9	CASSPRGDYEQYF	TGTGCCAGCAGCCCGCGAGGAGACTACGAGCAGTACTTC
.	once	TRBJ2-7	TRBV7-9	CASSRGGQPYEQYF	TGTGCCAGCAGCCGGGGGGGACAGCCCTACGAGCAGTACTTC
TRBD2	.	TRBJ2-1	TRBV5-1	CASMRTSGGYNEQFF	TGCGCCAGCATGAGGACTAGCGGGGGCTACAATGAGCAGTTCTTC
TRBD1	.	TRBJ1-4	TRBV30	CAWEDRGNEKLFF	TGTGCCTGGGAAGACAGGGGAAATGAAAAACTGTTTTTT
.	once	TRBJ2-2	TRBV27	CASSLAWSSENTGELFF	TGTGCCAGCAGTTTAGCTTGGAGTAGCGAGAACACCGGGGAGCTGTTTTTT
.	.	TRBJ2-5	TRBV6-6	CASTPRQRVETQYF	TGTGCCAGCACTCCACGCCAGCGGGTGGAGACCCAGTACTTC
TRBD2	.	TRBJ2-7	TRBV9	CASSPGGDVGTYEQYF	TGTGCCAGCAGCCCGGGGGGGGACGTAGGGACCTACGAGCAGTACTTC
TRBD1	.	TRBJ1-5	TRBV19	CASSTDRGINQPQHF	TGTGCCAGTAGCACCGACAGGGGAATTAATCAGCCCCAGCATTTT